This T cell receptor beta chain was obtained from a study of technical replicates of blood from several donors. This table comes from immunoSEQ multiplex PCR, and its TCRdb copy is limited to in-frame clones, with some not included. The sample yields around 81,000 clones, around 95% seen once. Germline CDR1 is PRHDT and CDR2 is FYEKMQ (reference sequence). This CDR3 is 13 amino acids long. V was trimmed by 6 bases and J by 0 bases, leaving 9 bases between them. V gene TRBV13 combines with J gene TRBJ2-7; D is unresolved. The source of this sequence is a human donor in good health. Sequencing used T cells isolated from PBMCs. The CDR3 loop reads CASRLQISYEQYF. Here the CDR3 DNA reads TGTGCCAGCAGGCTACAGATCTCCTACGAGCAGTACTTC.